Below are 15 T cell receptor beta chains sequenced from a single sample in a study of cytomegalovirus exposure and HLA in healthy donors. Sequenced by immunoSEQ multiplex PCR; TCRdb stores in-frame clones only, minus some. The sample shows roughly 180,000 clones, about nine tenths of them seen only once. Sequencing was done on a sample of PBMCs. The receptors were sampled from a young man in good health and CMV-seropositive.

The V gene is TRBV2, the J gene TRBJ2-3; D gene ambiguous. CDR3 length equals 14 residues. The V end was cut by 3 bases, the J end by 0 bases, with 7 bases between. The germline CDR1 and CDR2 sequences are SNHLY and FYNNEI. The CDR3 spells CASSEERSTDTQYF. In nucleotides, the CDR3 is TGTGCCAGCAGTGAGGAGCGCAGCACAGATACGCAGTATTTT.

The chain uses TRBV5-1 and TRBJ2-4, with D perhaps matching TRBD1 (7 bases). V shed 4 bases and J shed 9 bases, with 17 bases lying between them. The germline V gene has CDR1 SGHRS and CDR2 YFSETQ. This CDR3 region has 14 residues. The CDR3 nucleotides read TGCGCCAGCAGCACTGCGGGGACAGAATTCATTCAGTACTTC. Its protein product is CASSTAGTEFIQYF.

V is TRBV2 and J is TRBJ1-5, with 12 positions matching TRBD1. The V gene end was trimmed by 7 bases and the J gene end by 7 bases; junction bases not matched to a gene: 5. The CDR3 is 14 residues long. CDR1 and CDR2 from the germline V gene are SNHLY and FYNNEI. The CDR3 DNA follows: TGTGCCAGCACTCCGGGACAGGGGGCACAGCCCCAGCATTTT. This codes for CASTPGQGAQPQHF.

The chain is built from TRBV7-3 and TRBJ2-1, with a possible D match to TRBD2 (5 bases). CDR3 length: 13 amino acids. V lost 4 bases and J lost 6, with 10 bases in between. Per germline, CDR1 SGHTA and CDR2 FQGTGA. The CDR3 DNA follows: TGTGCCAGCAGCTCCGGAGGTGGCAATGAGCAGTTCTTC. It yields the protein CASSSGGGNEQFF. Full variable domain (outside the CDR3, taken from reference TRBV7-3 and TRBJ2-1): GAGVSQTPSNKVTEKGKYVELRCDPISGHTALYWYRQSLGQGPEFLIYFQGTGAADDSGLPNDRFFAVRPEGSVSTLKIQRTERGDSAVYLCASSSGGGNEQFFGPGTRLTVL.

For the CDR3, the DNA is TGCGCCAGCAGCGCGACAGGGTCCTGGGAGCAGTACTTC. Translating gives CASSATGSWEQYF. V and J are TRBV5-1 and TRBJ2-7; 7 bases line up with TRBD1. Per germline, CDR1 SGHRS and CDR2 YFSETQ. J lost 7 bases, V lost 4 bases, and 8 bases had no gene match. The CDR3 sequence is 13 residues long. The full variable domain, its missing parts supplied by reference TRBV5-1 and TRBJ2-7, is KAGVTQTPRYLIKTRGQQVTLSCSPISGHRSVSWYQQTPGQGLQFLFEYFSETQRNKGNFPGRFSGRQFSNSRSEMNVSTLELGDSALYLCASSATGSWEQYFGPGTRLTVT.

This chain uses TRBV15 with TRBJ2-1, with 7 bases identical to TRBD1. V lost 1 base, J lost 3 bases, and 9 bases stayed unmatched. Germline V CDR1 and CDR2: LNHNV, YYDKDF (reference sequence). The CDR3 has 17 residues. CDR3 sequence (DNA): TGTGCCACCAGCAGAGCGGGACAGCGAAAGGTCTACAATGAGCAGTTCTTC. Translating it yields CATSRAGQRKVYNEQFF.

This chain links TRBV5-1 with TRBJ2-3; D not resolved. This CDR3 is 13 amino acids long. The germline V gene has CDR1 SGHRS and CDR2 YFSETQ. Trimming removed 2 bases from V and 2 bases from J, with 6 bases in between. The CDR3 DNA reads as TGCGCCAGCAGCTTCTACACCACAGATACGCAGTATTTT. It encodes CASSFYTTDTQYF. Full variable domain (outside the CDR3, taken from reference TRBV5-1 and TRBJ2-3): KAGVTQTPRYLIKTRGQQVTLSCSPISGHRSVSWYQQTPGQGLQFLFEYFSETQRNKGNFPGRFSGRQFSNSRSEMNVSTLELGDSALYLCASSFYTTDTQYFGPGTRLTVL.

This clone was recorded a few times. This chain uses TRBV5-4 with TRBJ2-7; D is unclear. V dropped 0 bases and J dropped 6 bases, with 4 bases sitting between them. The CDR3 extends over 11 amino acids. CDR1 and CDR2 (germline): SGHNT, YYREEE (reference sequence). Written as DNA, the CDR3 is TGTGCCAGCAGCTTGGGCCTCGAGCAGTACTTC. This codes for CASSLGLEQYF. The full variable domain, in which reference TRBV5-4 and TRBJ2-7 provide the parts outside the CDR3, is ETGVTQSPTHLIKTRGQQVTLRCSSQSGHNTVSWYQQALGQGPQFIFQYYREEENGRGNFPPRFSGLQFPNYSSELNVNALELDDSALYLCASSLGLEQYFGPGTRLTVT.

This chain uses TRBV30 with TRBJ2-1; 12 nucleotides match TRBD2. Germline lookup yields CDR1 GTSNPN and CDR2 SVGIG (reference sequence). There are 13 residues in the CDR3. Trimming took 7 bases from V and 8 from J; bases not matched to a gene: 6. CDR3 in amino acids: CAFLAGGLYEQFF. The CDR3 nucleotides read TGTGCCTTTCTAGCGGGGGGGCTGTATGAGCAGTTCTTC. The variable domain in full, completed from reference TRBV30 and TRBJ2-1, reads SQTIHQWPATLVQPVGSPLSLECTVEGTSNPNLYWYRQAAGRGLQLLFYSVGIGQISSEVPQNLSASRPQDRQFILSSKKLLLSDSGFYLCAFLAGGLYEQFFGPGTRLTVL.

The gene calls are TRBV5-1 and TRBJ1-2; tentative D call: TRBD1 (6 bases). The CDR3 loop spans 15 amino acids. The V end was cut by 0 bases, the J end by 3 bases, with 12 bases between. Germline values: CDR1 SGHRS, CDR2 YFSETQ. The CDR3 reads CASSLGGAPDYGYTF. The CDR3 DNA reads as TGCGCCAGCAGCTTGGGGGGGGCGCCGGACTATGGCTACACCTTC.

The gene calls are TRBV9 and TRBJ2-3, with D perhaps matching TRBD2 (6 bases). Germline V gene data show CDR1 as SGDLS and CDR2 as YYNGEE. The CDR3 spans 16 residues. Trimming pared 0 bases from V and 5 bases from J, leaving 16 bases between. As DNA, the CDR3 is TGTGCCAGCAGCGTAGCTGCCCCGCGGGAAGGAGATACGCAGTATTTT. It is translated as CASSVAAPREGDTQYF.

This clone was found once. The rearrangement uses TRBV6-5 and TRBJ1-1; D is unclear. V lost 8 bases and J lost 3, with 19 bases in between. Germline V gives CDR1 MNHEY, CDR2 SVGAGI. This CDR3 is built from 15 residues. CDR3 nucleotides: TGTGCCAGCCGTCTATCCGCCGGCGCCTACACTGAAGCTTTCTTT. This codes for CASRLSAGAYTEAFF.

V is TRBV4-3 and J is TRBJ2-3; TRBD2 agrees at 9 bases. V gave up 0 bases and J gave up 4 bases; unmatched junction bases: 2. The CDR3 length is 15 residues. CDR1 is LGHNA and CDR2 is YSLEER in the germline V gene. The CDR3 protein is CASSQDRGGADTQYF. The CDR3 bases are TGCGCCAGCAGCCAAGACCGCGGGGGGGCAGATACGCAGTATTTT.

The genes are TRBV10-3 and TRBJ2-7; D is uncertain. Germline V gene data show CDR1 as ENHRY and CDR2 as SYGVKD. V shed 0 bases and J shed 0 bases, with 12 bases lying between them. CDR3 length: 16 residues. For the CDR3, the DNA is TGTGCCATCAGTGAGTCCTCGTTCAGCAGCTCCTACGAGCAGTACTTC. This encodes CAISESSFSSSYEQYF.

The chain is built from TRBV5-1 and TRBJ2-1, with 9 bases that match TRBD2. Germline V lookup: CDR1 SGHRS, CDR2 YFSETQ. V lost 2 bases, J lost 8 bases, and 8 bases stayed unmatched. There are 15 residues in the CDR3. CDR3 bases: TGCGCCAGCAGCTTCTCCGGGACTAGCCAAGATGAGCAGTTCTTC. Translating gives CASSFSGTSQDEQFF.